The clone carrying this TCR beta chain was recorded a few times. Antigen specificity is unknown. This entry comes from a study of T-cell memory formation after mild COVID-19. Findings and limits, study-wide: Prior to infection, memory already included some responding clones, suggesting cross-reactive memory joined. The second-wave clones peaking on day 37 were not confirmed as SARS-CoV-2-specific. A balance of CD4 and CD8 characterized clones contracting day 15 to 85, whereas later expanders leaned CD4+.

The V end was cut by 3 bases, the J end by 2 bases, with 10 bases between. CDR3 length: 13 amino acids. CDR1 GTSNPN and CDR2 SVGIG come from the germline V gene (reference sequence). cDNA libraries for TCR alpha and TCR beta, carrying sample barcodes and UMIs, came from 5'RACE with constant-segment primers. TCRdb called the 5' RACE reads again in MiXCR, with one record for every CDR3 protein. Of 280,000 or so distinct CDR3 sequences listed, less than 9.5% are singletons. The sequence came from a man between 18 and 35 years old who had mild COVID-19 (a few samples of this study predate the infection). Cell type and time point are not known. The sample was PBMCs or a T cell subset sorted from them (not recorded which). This sequence joins TRBV30 and TRBJ2-5, with D unclear. The CDR3 sequence: CAWRIRGQETQYF. DNA for the CDR3: TGTGCCTGGAGAATTCGTGGGCAAGAGACCCAGTACTTC.